Following are 16 T cell receptor beta chains from one sample sequenced in a study of response to subunit inactivated influenza vaccine. TCRdb fed the RT-PCR reads into MiXCR, producing one record per CDR3 protein. The repertoire holds 500,000 to 600,000 distinct CDR3 sequences, approximately 10% seen once, with roughly 10% in the top ten. The sequenced sample was PBMCs from blood, obtained on the day of vaccination. All receptors derive from a man aged 45-60 years who received an inactivated influenza vaccine.

A word on this clonotype: Since a much larger clone is just one base distant, this may be a read error. The rearrangement joins TRBV12-3 or TRBV12-4 to TRBJ2-5; D not resolved. The CDR3 has 15 residues. The CDR3 DNA sequence: TGTGCCAGCAGCCCTTCTATACACTACCAAGAGACCCAGAACTTC. Translated: CASSPSIHYQETQNF.

This clonotype was found a few times. The V call is TRBV7-2, the J call TRBJ1-1, with 11 bases matching TRBD1. V was clipped by 7 bases and J by 2 bases; unmatched bases: 9. Germline CDR1 is SGHTA and CDR2 is FQGNSA. This CDR3 region has 16 residues. CDR3 nucleotide sequence: TGTGCCAGCAAACCGGGACAGGGGGTGGGTAACACTGAAGCTTTCTTT. Its protein is CASKPGQGVGNTEAFF.

The V and J genes are TRBV6-6 and TRBJ2-2; D might be TRBD1 or TRBD2, each matching 5 bases. Trimming removed 6 bases from V and 6 bases from J, with 11 bases in between. This CDR3 is built from 13 residues. Looked up from germline, CDR1 is MNHNY and CDR2 is SVGAGI (reference sequence). The CDR3 protein is CASSTGTSGELFF. The CDR3 region has the DNA TGTGCCAGCAGCACTGGGACCTCCGGGGAGCTGTTTTTT.

The CDR3 nucleotides read TGCAGCGTCGCAACCCACAGGGGCCCCATCTCCTACGAGCAGTACTTC. Its protein product is CSVATHRGPISYEQYF. This rearrangement joins TRBV29-1 to TRBJ2-7; 7 bases are shared with TRBD1. Germline trimming cut 6 bases from V and 0 bases from J; bases unmatched to any gene: 14. Germline values: CDR1 SQVTM, CDR2 ANQGSEA. This CDR3 region has 16 residues.

The chain employs TRBV12-3 or TRBV12-4 and TRBJ2-3, with 12 bases aligning to TRBD2. V was clipped by 5 bases and J by 0 bases; unmatched bases: 6. The CDR3 totals 17 residues. The DNA of the CDR3 is TGTGCCAGCAGTCCTGGACTAGCGGGGCCTAGCACAGATACGCAGTATTTT. Translating gives CASSPGLAGPSTDTQYF.

This clonotype was seen a few times. The rearrangement joins TRBV6-2 or TRBV6-3 to TRBJ1-5, with a weak D call TRBD1 (6 bases). The CDR3 covers 17 residues. The V end was cut by 0 bases, the J end by 1 base, with 13 bases between. From germline, CDR1 is MNHEY and CDR2 SVGEGT. The CDR3 reads CASSYSIGGASNQPQHF. CDR3 sequence (DNA): TGTGCCAGCAGTTACTCGATAGGGGGTGCAAGCAATCAGCCCCAGCATTTT.

A few counts support this clonotype. The gene calls are TRBV5-1 and TRBJ2-7, with no clear D. The germline V gene has CDR1 SGHRS and CDR2 YFSETQ. The CDR3 is 16 amino acids. Trimming removed 2 bases from V and 1 base from J, with 16 bases in between. The CDR3 DNA reads TGCGCCAGCAGCTTTTCCTTAGTTGACGTTTCCTACGAGCAGTACTTC. Encoded protein: CASSFSLVDVSYEQYF.

This clonotype was seen a handful of times. The chain joins TRBV29-1 to TRBJ1-2, with 10 nucleotides matching TRBD1. The CDR3 is made up of 17 amino acids. Germline CDR1 reads SQVTM; CDR2 reads ANQGSEA. The ends lost 6 bases at V and 6 bases at J; junction bases unmatched: 19. The DNA of the CDR3 is TGCAGCGTGGTGGTGTGGGACAGGGGCGGAGGGACCAATGGCTACACCTTC. Translation: CSVVVWDRGGGTNGYTF.

The rearrangement links TRBV7-2 to TRBJ2-1, with 8 positions matching TRBD1. CDR3 length: 16 amino acids. Per the germline V gene, CDR1 is SGHTA and CDR2 is FQGNSA. With 2 bases clipped from V and 7 bases from J, the junction kept 10 bases outside the gene matches. The CDR3 DNA is TGTGCCAGCAGCTTATTCGCGACAGGGGCCTCGAATGAGCAGTTCTTC. Translating gives CASSLFATGASNEQFF.

This clonotype was seen only a few times. The chain combines TRBV11-2 with TRBJ1-3; tentatively, D is TRBD1 (6 bases). Trimming removed 4 bases at V and 0 bases at J, with 10 bases between. CDR3 length: 15 amino acids. The germline CDR1 and CDR2 sequences are SGHAT and FQNNGV. Written as DNA, the CDR3 is TGTGCCAGCAGCTCAGAACAGGGCTCTGGAAACACCATATATTTT. Translating it yields CASSSEQGSGNTIYF. The whole variable domain, remainder taken from reference TRBV11-2 and TRBJ1-3, is EAGVAQSPRYKIIEKRQSVAFWCNPISGHATLYWYQQILGQGPKLLIQFQNNGVVDDSQLPKDRFSAERLKGVDSTLKIQPAKLEDSAVYLCASSSEQGSGNTIYFGEGSWLTVV.

In this sample, this clonotype turned up a few times. The chain is built from TRBV12-3 or TRBV12-4 and TRBJ2-2, with D possibly called TRBD1 or TRBD2 (6 bases each). This CDR3 region has 17 residues. V was pared by 9 bases and J by 5 bases, with 25 bases between. The CDR3 DNA is TGTGCCAGTTTGGGAGACGGTGGGGGGCAGGTTACCGGGGAGCTGTTTTTT. It translates to CASLGDGGGQVTGELFF.

Only a few counts were recorded for this clonotype. This chain uses TRBV6-1 with TRBJ2-4; D gene unclear. Germline V CDR1 and CDR2: MNHNS, SASEGT. Trimming removed 2 bases at V and 2 bases at J, with 13 bases between. This CDR3 has 16 residues. CDR3 region: CASSEFNRATKNIQYF. The DNA for the CDR3 is TGTGCCAGCAGTGAATTTAACCGAGCTACCAAAAACATTCAGTACTTC.

This clonotype has a handful of counts. This chain connects TRBV27 to TRBJ1-5; tentative D call: TRBD1 (6 bases). CDR3 size: 15 residues. Deletions cut 8 bases from V and 4 bases from J, with 18 bases between. Germline CDR1 reads MNHEY; CDR2 reads SMNVEV (reference sequence). CDR3 amino acids: CASSRGGGRNQPQHF. The CDR3 DNA sequence: TGTGCCAGCTCACGAGGCGGGGGCCGGAATCAGCCCCAGCATTTT.

The chain joins TRBV28 to TRBJ2-7, with 10 bases lining up with TRBD1. The CDR3 runs 14 residues. CDR1 and CDR2 (germline): MDHEN, SYDVKM. Trimming at V came to 5 bases and at J to 5 bases, leaving 6 bases not matched to a gene. Written as DNA, the CDR3 is TGTGCCAGCAGTCGCGGGACAGGGGTCCACGAGCAGTACTTC. Translation gives CASSRGTGVHEQYF.

This clonotype was recorded many times. The chain combines TRBV3-1 with TRBJ1-1; TRBD1 aligns across 9 bases. Trimming took 2 bases from V and 10 from J; bases not matched to a gene: 5. This CDR3 is 13 amino acids long. Germline CDR1 and CDR2: LGHDT and YNNKEL (reference sequence). CDR3 sequence: CASSQRTGGPAFF. The DNA for the CDR3 is TGTGCCAGCAGCCAACGAACAGGGGGCCCAGCTTTCTTT.

The chain employs TRBV5-5 and TRBJ1-1; weak D call: TRBD1 (5 bases). The germline V and J ends were trimmed by 4 bases and 1 base, with 17 bases remaining between them. CDR3 length: 16 amino acids. Germline V gives CDR1 SGHKS, CDR2 YYEKEE (reference sequence). CDR3 sequence (DNA): TGTGCCAGCAGCCCGCTAGGGGTCTGGAAGAACACTGAAGCTTTCTTT. Protein sequence: CASSPLGVWKNTEAFF. Combining the CDR3 with reference TRBV5-5 and TRBJ1-1 gives the whole variable domain DAGVTQSPTHLIKTRGQQVTLRCSPISGHKSVSWYQQVLGQGPQFIFQYYEKEERGRGNFPDRFSARQFPNYSSELNVNALLLGDSALYLCASSPLGVWKNTEAFFGQGTRLTVV.